Presented here are 23 T cell receptor beta chains from one specimen sequenced in a study of identical twins. TCRdb re-derived calls from the 5' RACE reads in MiXCR, one entry per CDR3 protein. This sample has hundreds of thousands of distinct CDR3 sequences; about 8.9% occur once, and the top ten carry roughly 2.1%. The same sample was also studied in work on yellow fever vaccine responses in identical twins.

Sequenced: memory (CD45RO+) T cells sorted from blood. The receptor set was obtained from a woman under 30 in good health.

This clonotype was detected many times. The V and J genes are TRBV12-3 or TRBV12-4 and TRBJ2-5; D remains ambiguous. V lost 0 bases and J 1 base, leaving 12 bases between the germline ends. CDR3 length: 16 residues. The CDR3 DNA reads as TGTGCCAGCAGTTTAGCGTATGGCTCCCTCCAAGAGACCCAGTACTTC. The encoded protein is CASSLAYGSLQETQYF.

This clonotype was seen repeatedly, ten times or more. The chain combines TRBV12-3 or TRBV12-4 with TRBJ2-7, with TRBD2 matching over 12 bases. The CDR3 contains 14 residues. Trimming removed 5 bases from V and 3 bases from J; junction bases left unmatched: 2. This CDR3 is CASSRTSGNYEQYF. For the CDR3, the DNA is TGTGCCAGCAGTAGGACTAGCGGGAACTACGAGCAGTACTTC.

The gene calls are TRBV7-2 and TRBJ2-2; possible D gene TRBD1, 6 bases. The V end was cut by 10 bases, the J end by 2 bases, with 14 bases between. The CDR3 is 14 amino acids. From germline, CDR1 is SGHTA and CDR2 FQGNSA. The DNA of the CDR3 is TGTGCCACGAGACAGGATTTCAACACCGGGGAGCTGTTTTTT. Translation: CATRQDFNTGELFF.

This clonotype was picked up many times. The gene calls are TRBV10-1 and TRBJ2-7; TRBD1 might be the D (6 bases). Germline CDR1 is WNHNN and CDR2 is SYGVQD (reference sequence). V lost 3 bases and J lost 4, with 13 bases in between. This CDR3 is built from 14 residues. The DNA of the CDR3 is TGCGCCAGCAGTGATACGGGACATTCTTACGAGCAGTACTTC. Residues: CASSDTGHSYEQYF.

The chain has TRBV20-1 and TRBJ2-7; 8 bases are a match to TRBD1. The CDR3 runs 13 residues. The germline V gene encodes CDR1 DFQATT and CDR2 SNEGSKA (reference sequence). The trim removed 2 bases at V and 7 bases at J, leaving 7 bases unmatched. CDR3 protein: CSARRQGMKEQYF. The CDR3 DNA is TGCAGTGCTAGAAGACAGGGGATGAAAGAGCAGTACTTC.

This rearrangement joins TRBV28 to TRBJ2-1; 8 positions match TRBD2. Germline values: CDR1 MDHEN, CDR2 SYDVKM. V was clipped by 8 bases and J by 10 bases; unmatched bases: 16. The CDR3 loop spans 15 amino acids. The CDR3 coding sequence is TGTGCCAGCCAATCCCCCCCGGGGGGGCTTCAGGAGCAGTTCTTC. Translation gives CASQSPPGGLQEQFF.

V gene TRBV6-1 combines with J gene TRBJ2-6; D is possibly TRBD2 (5 bases). Looked up from germline, CDR1 is MNHNS and CDR2 is SASEGT. The CDR3 consists of 17 residues. V lost 3 bases to trimming and J lost 0 bases, with 12 bases between them. This CDR3 reads CASSEAADYSGANVLTF. The CDR3 nucleotides read TGTGCCAGCAGTGAGGCGGCAGACTACTCTGGGGCCAACGTCCTGACTTTC.

This clonotype was detected many times. This chain links TRBV7-8 with TRBJ2-2, with a possible D match to TRBD2 (6 bases). Trimming took off 5 bases at V and 1 base at J, with 14 bases between the two ends. CDR3 length: 16 amino acids. CDR1 is SGHVS and CDR2 is FQNEAQ in the germline V gene. The CDR3, as DNA: TGTGCCAGCAGCGCAATAGGGCGGGGGAACACCGGGGAGCTGTTTTTT. This codes for CASSAIGRGNTGELFF.

This clonotype was seen a handful of times. The chain links TRBV12-3 or TRBV12-4 to TRBJ2-3; D tentatively reads TRBD1 or TRBD2 (5 bases each). The germline V and J ends were trimmed by 4 bases and 3 bases, with 11 bases remaining between them. The CDR3 covers 14 residues. CDR3 sequence reads: CASSSHWGTDTQYF. The CDR3 nucleotides are TGTGCCAGCAGTTCTCACTGGGGGACAGATACGCAGTATTTT.

V usage is TRBV28 and J usage is TRBJ1-2; 8 nucleotides match TRBD1. The CDR3 spans 15 residues. From germline, CDR1 is MDHEN and CDR2 SYDVKM. V shed 4 bases and J 1 base; nucleotides not matched to a gene: 5. Here the CDR3 reads CASSSRGQGNYGYTF. In nucleotides, the CDR3 is TGTGCCAGCAGTTCCCGTGGACAGGGTAACTATGGCTACACCTTC.

This clonotype was counted a few times. The chain has TRBV3-1 and TRBJ2-1; D is possibly TRBD1 or TRBD2 (6 bases each). The CDR3 sequence is 16 residues long. Germline V gene data show CDR1 as LGHDT and CDR2 as YNNKEL (reference sequence). Trimming removed 6 bases from V and 4 bases from J, with 19 bases in between. The CDR3 DNA reads TGTGCCAGCAGTCGGAGGCGGACGGGGGCGTACAATGAGCAGTTCTTC. Amino acids: CASSRRRTGAYNEQFF.

In this sample, this clonotype turned up a few times. DNA of the CDR3: TGCGCCAGCAGCTTGATTGCCGGGGGTGGGGCTGATACGCAGTATTTT. Encoded protein: CASSLIAGGGADTQYF. J is TRBJ2-3 and V is TRBV5-1; D is possibly TRBD2 (6 bases). CDR1 and CDR2 (germline): SGHRS, YFSETQ. The CDR3 loop spans 16 amino acids. Deletions cut 1 base from V and 6 bases from J, with 18 bases between. Using reference TRBV5-1 and TRBJ2-3 for the parts outside the CDR3, the full variable domain is KAGVTQTPRYLIKTRGQQVTLSCSPISGHRSVSWYQQTPGQGLQFLFEYFSETQRNKGNFPGRFSGRQFSNSRSEMNVSTLELGDSALYLCASSLIAGGGADTQYFGPGTRLTVL.

This chain uses TRBV6-5 with TRBJ1-3; maybe TRBD1 (5 bases). The CDR3 extends over 12 amino acids. V lost 6 bases and J lost 14, with 17 bases in between. Per the germline V gene, CDR1 is MNHEY and CDR2 is SVGAGI. CDR3 nucleotide sequence: TGTGCCAGCAGAAACACGCAACAGGTGGTATATTTT. It yields the protein CASRNTQQVVYF.

This clonotype was observed a few times. V and J are TRBV18 and TRBJ1-5; maybe TRBD1 (6 bases). The V end was cut by 10 bases, the J end by 6 bases, with 19 bases between. CDR1 is KGHSH and CDR2 is LQKENI in the germline V gene. The CDR3 loop spans 14 amino acids. The CDR3 region has the DNA TGTGCCACCGCGTTCGAAGGGGGACCTCAGCCCCAGCATTTT. Its protein is CATAFEGGPQPQHF.

J is TRBJ2-7 and V is TRBV20-1; 10 nucleotides line up with TRBD2. The germline V gene has CDR1 DFQATT and CDR2 SNEGSKA (reference sequence). Trimming removed 5 bases from V and 2 bases from J; junction bases left unmatched: 15. The CDR3 extends over 17 amino acids. The chain's CDR3 is CSAPPRAGGRPPYEQYF. DNA of the CDR3: TGCAGTGCTCCTCCAAGAGCGGGAGGGCGTCCACCCTACGAGCAGTACTTC.

This clonotype was counted between two and nine times. The chain combines TRBV5-1 with TRBJ2-5; 7 bases map to TRBD1. This CDR3 has 14 residues. CDR1 and CDR2 (germline): SGHRS, YFSETQ. Trimming took 4 bases from V and 1 from J; bases not matched to a gene: 4. The CDR3 coding sequence is TGCGCCAGCAGCCTACAGGGGTTCCAAGAGACCCAGTACTTC. Amino acid sequence: CASSLQGFQETQYF.

This clonotype was seen a few times. The chain recombines TRBV6-5 with TRBJ2-5; D is undetermined. Germline loops: CDR1 MNHEY, CDR2 SVGAGI. The CDR3 extends over 13 amino acids. V was shortened by 0 bases and J by 4 bases, with 6 bases between the two germline ends. The CDR3, as DNA: TGTGCCAGCAGTTACTCGGAGCGAGAGACCCAGTACTTC. It translates to CASSYSERETQYF.

This clonotype came up a few times. The rearrangement joins TRBV20-1 to TRBJ2-7, with D perhaps TRBD2 (7 bases). V lost 1 base, J lost 5 bases, and 15 bases lay in between. Germline CDR1 DFQATT, CDR2 SNEGSKA (reference sequence). CDR3 length equals 14 residues. The CDR3 DNA follows: TGCAGTGCTAGAGGAGGGGGGGAGGTCGACGAGCAGTACTTC. As protein: CSARGGGEVDEQYF.

The V call is TRBV12-3 or TRBV12-4, the J call TRBJ2-3; D is possibly TRBD1 or TRBD2 (5 bases each). The CDR3 consists of 11 residues. V shed 7 bases and J shed 8 bases, with 10 bases lying between them. CDR3 loop: CASTPGTTQYF. CDR3 in DNA: TGTGCCAGCACCCCCGGGACTACGCAGTATTTT.

This clonotype was seen at least ten times. The chain joins TRBV3-1 to TRBJ2-2; TRBD2 matches at 9 bases. From germline, CDR1 is LGHDT and CDR2 YNNKEL (reference sequence). The CDR3 is made up of 14 amino acids. The V segment lost 0 bases and the J segment 16 bases; nucleotides outside the gene matches: 9. Written as DNA, the CDR3 is TGTGCCAGCAGCCAAGATACTAGCGGGTCCGGAGGGTTTTTT. Residues: CASSQDTSGSGGFF.

This clonotype was recorded many times. Here the CDR3 reads CASSQDRGTSGRGGPQYF. CDR3 DNA sequence: TGTGCCAGCAGCCAAGATCGTGGGACTAGCGGGAGAGGTGGGCCGCAGTATTTT. The chain uses TRBV3-1 and TRBJ2-3, with 14 bases that match TRBD2. The CDR3 totals 18 residues. V lost 0 bases and J lost 10; bases outside the gene matches: 12. The germline CDR1 and CDR2 sequences are LGHDT and YNNKEL (reference sequence).

A few counts support this clonotype. The chain recombines TRBV20-1 with TRBJ2-1; no firm D call. V lost 3 bases and J lost 3, with 12 bases in between. CDR1 DFQATT and CDR2 SNEGSKA come from the germline V gene (reference sequence). There are 14 residues in the CDR3. CDR3 in DNA: TGCAGTGCTAGTAATTTTTGGGTCTACAATGAGCAGTTCTTC. This gives the protein CSASNFWVYNEQFF.

The rearrangement joins TRBV19 to TRBJ2-3; 7 bases fit TRBD1. CDR1 LNHDA and CDR2 SQIVND come from the germline V gene (reference sequence). V lost 6 bases, J lost 6 bases, and 15 bases stayed unmatched. The CDR3 has 16 amino acids. This CDR3 is CASRPLQGPRRDTQYF. The CDR3 DNA is TGTGCCAGTAGACCCCTACAGGGGCCGCGCAGGGATACGCAGTATTTT.